This T cell receptor (beta chain) was recorded in a study of regulatory T cells in long-lasting Graves disease. Study-wide points: Sharing of public clonotypes was greater in persistent patients (about 2,700) than in new patients (roughly 880). Study was limited to peripheral blood, excluding thyroid tissue.

Arm-PCR of CDR3 regions and iRepertoire HTBI primers were the basis on which TCR beta libraries were built. From the multiplex PCR reads, TCRdb called clonotypes with MiXCR, one entry per CDR3 protein. The sample lists 680,000 or so distinct CDR3 sequences, 15% to 20% occurring once. The CDR3 totals 16 residues. CDR1 and CDR2 from the germline V gene are KGHSH and LQKENI. Points on this clonotype: Its antigen is as yet unknown. Given a much more abundant clone one base away, this may be a read error.

The time point denotes: newly diagnosed GD, antithyroid drugs for less than 3 months. RNA isolated from PBMCs was used to make the TCR library. The data were also submitted as part of a second study, on T cells in Graves' hyperthyroidism and ophthalmopathy.

This TCR was recovered from a woman aged 30 to 39 with Graves disease. This chain joins TRBV18 and TRBJ2-1; D may be TRBD1 or TRBD2 (6 bases each). Specimen: peripheral blood mononuclear cells (PBMCs), collected at new diagnosis, from a patient treated with antithyroid drugs. Written as DNA, the CDR3 is TGTGCCAGCTCACCAACACAAGGGAAGGGGGGCAATGAGCATTTCTTC. Amino acid sequence: CASSPTQGKGGNEHFF.